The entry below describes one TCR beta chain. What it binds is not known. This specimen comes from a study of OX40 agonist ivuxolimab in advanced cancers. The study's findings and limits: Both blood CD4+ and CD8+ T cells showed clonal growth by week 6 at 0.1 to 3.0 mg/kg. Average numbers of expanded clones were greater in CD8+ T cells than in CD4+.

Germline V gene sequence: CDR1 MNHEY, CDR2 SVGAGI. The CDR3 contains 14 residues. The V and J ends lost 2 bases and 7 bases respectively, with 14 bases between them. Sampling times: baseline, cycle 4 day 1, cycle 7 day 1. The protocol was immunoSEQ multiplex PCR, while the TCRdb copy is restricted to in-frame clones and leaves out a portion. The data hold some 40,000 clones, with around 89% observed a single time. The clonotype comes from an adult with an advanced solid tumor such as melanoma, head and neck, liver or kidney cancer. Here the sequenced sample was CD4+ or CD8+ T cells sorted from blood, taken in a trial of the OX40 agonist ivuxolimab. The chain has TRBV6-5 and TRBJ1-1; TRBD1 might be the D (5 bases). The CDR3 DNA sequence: TGTGCCAGCAGTTACCCTGACAGATACGGTGAAGCTTTCTTT. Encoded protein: CASSYPDRYGEAFF.